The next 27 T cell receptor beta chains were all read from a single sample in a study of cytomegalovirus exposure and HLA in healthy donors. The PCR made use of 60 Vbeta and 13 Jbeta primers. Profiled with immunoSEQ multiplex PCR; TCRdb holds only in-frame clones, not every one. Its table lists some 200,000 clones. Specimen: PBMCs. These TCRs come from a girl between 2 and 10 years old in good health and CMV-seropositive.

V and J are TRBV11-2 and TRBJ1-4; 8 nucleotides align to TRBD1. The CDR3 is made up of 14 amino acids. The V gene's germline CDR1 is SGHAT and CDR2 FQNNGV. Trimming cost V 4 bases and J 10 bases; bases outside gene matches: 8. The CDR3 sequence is CASSSRGRAGKLFF. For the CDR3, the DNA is TGTGCCAGCAGCTCCAGGGGGCGAGCGGGAAAACTGTTTTTT.

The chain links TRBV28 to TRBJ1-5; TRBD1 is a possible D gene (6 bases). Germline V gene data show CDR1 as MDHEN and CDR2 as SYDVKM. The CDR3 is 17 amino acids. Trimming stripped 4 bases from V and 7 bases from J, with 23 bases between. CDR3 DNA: TGTGCCAGCAGTTCCCAAGGGGCTCTGGCAGGGGAACAGCCCCAGCATTTT. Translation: CASSSQGALAGEQPQHF.

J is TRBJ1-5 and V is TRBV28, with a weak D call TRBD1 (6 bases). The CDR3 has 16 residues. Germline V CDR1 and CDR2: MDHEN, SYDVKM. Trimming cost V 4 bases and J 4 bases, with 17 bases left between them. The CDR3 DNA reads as TGTGCCAGCAGTTCCCTGCACACTGGACAGAATCAGCCCCAGCATTTT. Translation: CASSSLHTGQNQPQHF. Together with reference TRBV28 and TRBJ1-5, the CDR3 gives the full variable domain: DVKVTQSSRYLVKRTGEKVFLECVQDMDHENMFWYRQDPGLGLRLIYFSYDVKMKEKGDIPEGYSVSREKKERFSLILESASTNQTSMYLCASSSLHTGQNQPQHFGDGTRLSIL.

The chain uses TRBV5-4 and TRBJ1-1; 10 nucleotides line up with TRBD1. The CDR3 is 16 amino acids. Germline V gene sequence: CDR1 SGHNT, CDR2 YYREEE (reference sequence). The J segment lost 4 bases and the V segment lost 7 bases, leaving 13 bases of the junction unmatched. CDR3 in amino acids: CASGSGQGRVITEAFF. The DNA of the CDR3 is TGTGCCAGCGGCTCGGGACAGGGGAGGGTTATCACTGAAGCTTTCTTT.

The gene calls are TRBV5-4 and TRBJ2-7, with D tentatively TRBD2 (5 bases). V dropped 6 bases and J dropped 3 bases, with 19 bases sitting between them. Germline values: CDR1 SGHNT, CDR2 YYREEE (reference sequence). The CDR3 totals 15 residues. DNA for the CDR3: TGTGCCAGCACCCGAAAACCGGGAAACCGCTACGAGCAGTACTTC. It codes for CASTRKPGNRYEQYF.

CDR3 protein: CASSLRGTQYF. CDR3 bases: TGTGCCAGCAGTCTCCGAGGGACCCAGTACTTC. The chain uses TRBV28 and TRBJ2-5, with D uncertain. The CDR3 extends over 11 amino acids. Germline V gene sequence: CDR1 MDHEN, CDR2 SYDVKM. V dropped 5 bases and J dropped 7 bases, with 8 bases sitting between them. The full variable domain, completed using reference TRBV28 and TRBJ2-5, is DVKVTQSSRYLVKRTGEKVFLECVQDMDHENMFWYRQDPGLGLRLIYFSYDVKMKEKGDIPEGYSVSREKKERFSLILESASTNQTSMYLCASSLRGTQYFGPGTRLLVL.

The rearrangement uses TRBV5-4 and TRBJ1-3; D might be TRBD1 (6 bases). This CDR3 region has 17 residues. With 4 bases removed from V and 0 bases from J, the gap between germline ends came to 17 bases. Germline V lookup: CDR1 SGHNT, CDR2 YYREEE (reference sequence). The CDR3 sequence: CASSPRGGGYSGNTIYF. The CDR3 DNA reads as TGTGCCAGCAGCCCCCGGGGAGGGGGGTACTCTGGAAACACCATATATTTT.

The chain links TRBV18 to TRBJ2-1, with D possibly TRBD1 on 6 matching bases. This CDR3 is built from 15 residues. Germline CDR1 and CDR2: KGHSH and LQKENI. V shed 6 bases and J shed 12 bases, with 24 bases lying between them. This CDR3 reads CASSPTSAGIRGQFF. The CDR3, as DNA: TGTGCCAGCTCTCCTACCTCAGCAGGGATCAGGGGGCAGTTCTTC.

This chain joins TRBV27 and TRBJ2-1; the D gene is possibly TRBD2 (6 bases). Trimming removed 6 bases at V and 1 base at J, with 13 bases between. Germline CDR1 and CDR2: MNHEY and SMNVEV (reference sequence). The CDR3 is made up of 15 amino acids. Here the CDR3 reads CASRFGTQSYNEQFF. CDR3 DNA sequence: TGTGCCAGCAGGTTCGGGACTCAATCCTACAATGAGCAGTTCTTC.

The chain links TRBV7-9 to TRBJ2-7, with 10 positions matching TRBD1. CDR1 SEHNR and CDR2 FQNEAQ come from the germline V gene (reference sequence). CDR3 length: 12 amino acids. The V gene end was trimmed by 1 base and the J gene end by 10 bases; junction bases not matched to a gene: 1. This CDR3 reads CASSLGDRGQYF. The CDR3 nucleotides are TGTGCCAGCAGCTTAGGGGACAGGGGCCAGTACTTC.

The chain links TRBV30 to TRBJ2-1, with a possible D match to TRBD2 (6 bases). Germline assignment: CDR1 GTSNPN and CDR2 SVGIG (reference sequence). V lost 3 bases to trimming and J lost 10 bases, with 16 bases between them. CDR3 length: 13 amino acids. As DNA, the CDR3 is TGTGCCTGGAGGTTAGGAGGGCCTGGGGAGCAGTTCTTC. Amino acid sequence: CAWRLGGPGEQFF. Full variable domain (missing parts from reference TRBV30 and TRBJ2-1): SQTIHQWPATLVQPVGSPLSLECTVEGTSNPNLYWYRQAAGRGLQLLFYSVGIGQISSEVPQNLSASRPQDRQFILSSKKLLLSDSGFYLCAWRLGGPGEQFFGPGTRLTVL.

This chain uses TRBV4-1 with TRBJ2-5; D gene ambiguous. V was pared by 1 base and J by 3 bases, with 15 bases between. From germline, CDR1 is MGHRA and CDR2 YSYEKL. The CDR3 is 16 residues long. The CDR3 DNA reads TGCGCCAGCAGCCAAGTCTCTCCGGGTCCCGAAGAGACCCAGTACTTC. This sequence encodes CASSQVSPGPEETQYF.

In nucleotides, the CDR3 is TGTGCCAGCAGTAAGGAGGAGGGTTATGGTGAGCAGTTCTTC. Translated, it gives CASSKEEGYGEQFF. The chain combines TRBV6-4 with TRBJ2-1; weak D call: TRBD2 (6 bases). V was shortened by 5 bases and J by 9 bases, with 17 bases between the two germline ends. CDR3 length: 14 amino acids. Germline-derived CDR1 and CDR2 are MRHNA and SNTAGT.

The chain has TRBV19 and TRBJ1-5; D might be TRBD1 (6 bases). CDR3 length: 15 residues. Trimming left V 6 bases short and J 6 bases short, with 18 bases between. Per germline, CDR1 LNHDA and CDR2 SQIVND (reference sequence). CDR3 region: CASRGPGVSSQPQHF. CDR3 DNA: TGTGCCAGTAGAGGCCCAGGGGTAAGTAGTCAGCCCCAGCATTTT. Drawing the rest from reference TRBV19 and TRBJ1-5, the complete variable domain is DGGITQSPKYLFRKEGQNVTLSCEQNLNHDAMYWYRQDPGQGLRLIYYSQIVNDFQKGDIAEGYSVSREKKESFPLTVTSAQKNPTAFYLCASRGPGVSSQPQHFGDGTRLSIL.

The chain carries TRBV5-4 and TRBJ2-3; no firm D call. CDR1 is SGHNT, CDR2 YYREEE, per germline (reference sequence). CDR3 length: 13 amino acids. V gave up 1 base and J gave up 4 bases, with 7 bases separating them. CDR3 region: CASSLNSADTQYF. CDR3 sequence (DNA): TGTGCCAGCAGCTTGAATTCTGCAGATACGCAGTATTTT.

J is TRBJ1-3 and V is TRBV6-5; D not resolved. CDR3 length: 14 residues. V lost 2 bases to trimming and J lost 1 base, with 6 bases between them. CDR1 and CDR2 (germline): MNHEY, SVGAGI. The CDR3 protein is CASSYEPSGNTIYF. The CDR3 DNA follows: TGTGCCAGCAGTTACGAGCCGTCTGGAAACACCATATATTTT.

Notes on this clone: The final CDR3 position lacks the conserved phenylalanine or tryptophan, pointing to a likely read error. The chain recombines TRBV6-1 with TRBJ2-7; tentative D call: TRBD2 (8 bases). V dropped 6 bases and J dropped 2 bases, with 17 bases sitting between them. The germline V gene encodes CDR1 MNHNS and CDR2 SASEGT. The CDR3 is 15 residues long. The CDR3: CASRLSGTATYEQYL. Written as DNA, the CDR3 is TGTGCCAGCAGACTTAGCGGGACAGCTACCTACGAGCAGTACCTC.

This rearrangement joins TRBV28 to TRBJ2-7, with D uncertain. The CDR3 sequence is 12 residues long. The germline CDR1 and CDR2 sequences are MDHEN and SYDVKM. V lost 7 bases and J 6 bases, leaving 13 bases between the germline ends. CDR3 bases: TGTGCCAGCATGGGCCCTAATATCGAGCAGTACTTC. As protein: CASMGPNIEQYF.

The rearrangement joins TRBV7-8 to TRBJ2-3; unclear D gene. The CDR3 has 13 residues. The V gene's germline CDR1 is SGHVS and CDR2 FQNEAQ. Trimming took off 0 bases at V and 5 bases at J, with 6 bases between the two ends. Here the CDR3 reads CASSLAVEDTQYF. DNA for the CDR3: TGTGCCAGCAGCTTAGCGGTAGAAGATACGCAGTATTTT.

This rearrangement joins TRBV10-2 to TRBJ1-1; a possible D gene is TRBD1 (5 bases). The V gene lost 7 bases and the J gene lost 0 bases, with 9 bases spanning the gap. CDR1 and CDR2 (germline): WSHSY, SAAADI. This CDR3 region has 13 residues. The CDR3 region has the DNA TGCGCCAGCATGCGACAGATGAACACTGAAGCTTTCTTT. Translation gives CASMRQMNTEAFF.

The CDR3 region has the DNA TGTGCCATCAGCTTGGGACAGGGTCATCAGCCCCAGCATTTT. This gives the protein CAISLGQGHQPQHF. This chain uses TRBV10-3 with TRBJ1-5; 9 bases align to TRBD1. J gave up 5 bases and V 6 bases, and 5 bases lay outside the gene matches. Germline V lookup: CDR1 ENHRY, CDR2 SYGVKD. The CDR3 spans 14 residues.

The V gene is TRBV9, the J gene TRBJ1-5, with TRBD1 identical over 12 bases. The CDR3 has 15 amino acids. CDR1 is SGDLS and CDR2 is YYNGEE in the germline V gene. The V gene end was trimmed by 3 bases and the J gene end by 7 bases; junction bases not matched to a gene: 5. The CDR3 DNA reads TGTGCCAGCAGCGCGGGACAGGGGGCGAGGCAGCCCCAGCATTTT. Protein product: CASSAGQGARQPQHF. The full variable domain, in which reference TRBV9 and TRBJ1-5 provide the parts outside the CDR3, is DSGVTQTPKHLITATGQRVTLRCSPRSGDLSVYWYQQSLDQGLQFLIQYYNGEERAKGNILERFSAQQFPDLHSELNLSSLELGDSALYFCASSAGQGARQPQHFGDGTRLSIL.

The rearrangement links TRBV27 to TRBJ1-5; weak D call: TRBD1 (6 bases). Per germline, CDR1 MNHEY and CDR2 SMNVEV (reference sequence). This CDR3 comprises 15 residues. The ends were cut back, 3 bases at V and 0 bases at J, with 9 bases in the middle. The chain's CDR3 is CASSFGGLSNQPQHF. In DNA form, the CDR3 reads TGTGCCAGCAGTTTCGGGGGGCTTAGCAATCAGCCCCAGCATTTT.

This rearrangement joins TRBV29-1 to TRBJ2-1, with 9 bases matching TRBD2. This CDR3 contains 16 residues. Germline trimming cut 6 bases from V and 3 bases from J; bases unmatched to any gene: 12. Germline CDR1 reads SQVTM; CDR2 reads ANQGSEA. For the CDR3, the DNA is TGCAGCGTCGTCCCACCAGCGGGAGGATTCTACAATGAGCAGTTCTTC. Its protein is CSVVPPAGGFYNEQFF.

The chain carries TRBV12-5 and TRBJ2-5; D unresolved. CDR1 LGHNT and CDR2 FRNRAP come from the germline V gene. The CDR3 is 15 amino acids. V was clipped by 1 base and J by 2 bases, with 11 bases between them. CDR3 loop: CASGLEAKAQETQYF. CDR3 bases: TGTGCTAGTGGTTTGGAAGCGAAGGCACAAGAGACCCAGTACTTC.

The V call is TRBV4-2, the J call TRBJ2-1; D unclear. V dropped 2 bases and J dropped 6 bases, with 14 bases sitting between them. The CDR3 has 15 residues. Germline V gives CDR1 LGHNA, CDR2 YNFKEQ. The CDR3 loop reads CASSQHVRSANEQFF. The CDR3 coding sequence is TGTGCCAGCAGCCAACACGTCCGCAGCGCCAATGAGCAGTTCTTC.

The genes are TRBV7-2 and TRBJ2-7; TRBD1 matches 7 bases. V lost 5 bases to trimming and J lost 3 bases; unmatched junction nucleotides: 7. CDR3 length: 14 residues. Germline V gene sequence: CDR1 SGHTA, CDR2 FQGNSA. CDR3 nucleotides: TGTGCCAGCAGCCCGACAGGGCATGGCTACGAGCAGTACTTC. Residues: CASSPTGHGYEQYF.